This is a list of T cell receptor beta chains from one sample in a study of control samples from healthy donors and cancer patients. Repertoires were generated with immunoSEQ multiplex PCR, while TCRdb's copy carries only in-frame clones and drops some. The table lists about 83,000 clones, 91% of them singletons. The sample taken for sequencing was blood. All receptors derive from a man in his fifties in good health. CDR3s include the opening cysteine and the closing phenylalanine or tryptophan. The order of the fields is clone size, D gene, V gene, J gene, CDR3 DNA, CDR3 protein. D genes are given only for firm matches. Clone size is not always given. Where it is, it says once, few, many or a class for expanded clones.

clone_size: NA; d_call: NA; v_call: TRBV10-3; j_call: TRBJ1-4; cdr3_nt: TGTGCCATCAGTGTCTCAGGAACCGAAAAACTGTTTTTT; cdr3_aa: CAISVSGTEKLFF
clone_size: NA; d_call: NA; v_call: TRBV10-2; j_call: TRBJ1-1; cdr3_nt: TGCGCCAGCAGTGAATATGGTGAAGCTTTCTTT; cdr3_aa: CASSEYGEAFF
clone_size: NA; d_call: NA; v_call: TRBV6-5; j_call: TRBJ1-6; cdr3_nt: TGTGCCAGCAGTTGGGGGCGTAATTCACCCCTCCACTTT; cdr3_aa: CASSWGRNSPLHF
clone_size: few; d_call: NA; v_call: TRBV7-9; j_call: TRBJ2-1; cdr3_nt: TGTGCCAGCAGCTTAACCCAGGGTTGGGGCAATGAGCAGTTCTTC; cdr3_aa: CASSLTQGWGNEQFF
clone_size: NA; d_call: NA; v_call: TRBV20-1; j_call: TRBJ2-5; cdr3_nt: TGCAGTGCTAGATGGGATGAGACCCAGTACTTC; cdr3_aa: CSARWDETQYF
clone_size: NA; d_call: TRBD2; v_call: TRBV5-1; j_call: TRBJ2-1; cdr3_nt: TGCGCCAGCAGCTCACTAGCGGGGGGGAATGAGCAGTTCTTC; cdr3_aa: CASSSLAGGNEQFF
clone_size: NA; d_call: NA; v_call: TRBV24-1; j_call: TRBJ1-5; cdr3_nt: TGTGCCACCAGTGATTCCAATAGCAATCAGCCCCAGCATTTT; cdr3_aa: CATSDSNSNQPQHF
clone_size: NA; d_call: NA; v_call: TRBV7-9; j_call: TRBJ1-1; cdr3_nt: TGTGCCAGCAGCTTAAAGGCAGGACTCAAACTTAATGAAGCTTTCTTT; cdr3_aa: CASSLKAGLKLNEAFF
clone_size: NA; d_call: TRBD1; v_call: TRBV19; j_call: TRBJ2-1; cdr3_nt: TGTGCCAGTACTCCCTTACCGGGACAGGGGTCCAACTACAATGAGCAGTTCTTC; cdr3_aa: CASTPLPGQGSNYNEQFF
clone_size: NA; d_call: TRBD1; v_call: TRBV11-2; j_call: TRBJ2-1; cdr3_nt: TGTGCCAGCAGCTTCCGTGGGACAGGGGACAATGAGCAGTTCTTC; cdr3_aa: CASSFRGTGDNEQFF
clone_size: once; d_call: NA; v_call: TRBV2; j_call: TRBJ1-1; cdr3_nt: TGTGCCAGCAGAAGAGCCGGGACAAGGAACACTGAAGCTTTCTTT; cdr3_aa: CASRRAGTRNTEAFF
clone_size: NA; d_call: NA; v_call: TRBV6-4; j_call: TRBJ1-6; cdr3_nt: TGTGCCAGCAGTGAAGGGGGAAATTCACCCCTCCACTTT; cdr3_aa: CASSEGGNSPLHF
clone_size: once; d_call: NA; v_call: TRBV14; j_call: TRBJ1-1; cdr3_nt: TGTGCCAGCAGCCAAGATCCCTGGATAGTTGAAGCTTTCTTT; cdr3_aa: CASSQDPWIVEAFF
clone_size: NA; d_call: NA; v_call: TRBV24-1; j_call: TRBJ2-1; cdr3_nt: TGTGCCACCAGTGTGTTGAACAATGAGCAGTTCTTC; cdr3_aa: CATSVLNNEQFF
clone_size: NA; d_call: NA; v_call: TRBV19; j_call: TRBJ1-2; cdr3_nt: TGTGCCAGTACCACGTGGGGAGGGGCCGAGGACTATGGCTACACCTTC; cdr3_aa: CASTTWGGAEDYGYTF
clone_size: NA; d_call: TRBD2; v_call: TRBV19; j_call: TRBJ2-3; cdr3_nt: TGTGCCAGTAGTATAAGAGTCGGACTAGCAGGAGCCACAGATACGCAGTATTTT; cdr3_aa: CASSIRVGLAGATDTQYF
clone_size: NA; d_call: NA; v_call: TRBV5-1; j_call: TRBJ2-7; cdr3_nt: TGCGCCAGCAGCTTGGACAGGGCCCTTTCCTACGAGCAGTACTTC; cdr3_aa: CASSLDRALSYEQYF
clone_size: NA; d_call: NA; v_call: TRBV29-1; j_call: TRBJ2-7; cdr3_nt: TGCAGCGTAACAGTAGGAGGCGGCACCTACGAGCAGTACTTC; cdr3_aa: CSVTVGGGTYEQYF
clone_size: NA; d_call: TRBD1; v_call: TRBV5-1; j_call: TRBJ2-1; cdr3_nt: TGCGCCAGCAGCTTGGGACAGGGGTCCTACAATGAGCAGTTCTTC; cdr3_aa: CASSLGQGSYNEQFF
clone_size: NA; d_call: NA; v_call: TRBV24-1; j_call: TRBJ1-2; cdr3_nt: TGTGCCACCAGTGACCAGGATTTGGATGGCTACACCTTC; cdr3_aa: CATSDQDLDGYTF
clone_size: once; d_call: NA; v_call: TRBV24-1; j_call: TRBJ2-2; cdr3_nt: TGTGCCACCAGTGATTCTACCAGATCATGGGGGGACCCCGGGGGCACCGGGGAGCTGTTTTTT; cdr3_aa: CATSDSTRSWGDPGGTGELFF
clone_size: NA; d_call: TRBD1; v_call: TRBV2; j_call: TRBJ1-4; cdr3_nt: TGTGCCAGCGCACGGGACAGGGACGTCGAAAAACTGTTTTTT; cdr3_aa: CASARDRDVEKLFF
clone_size: NA; d_call: NA; v_call: TRBV4-1; j_call: TRBJ2-7; cdr3_nt: TGCGCCAGCAGCCAAAAAATGTCGGGCGAGCAGTACTTC; cdr3_aa: CASSQKMSGEQYF
clone_size: NA; d_call: TRBD1; v_call: TRBV25-1; j_call: TRBJ1-6; cdr3_nt: TGTGCCAGCAGGATACAGGGGGCAAATTCACCCCTCCACTTT; cdr3_aa: CASRIQGANSPLHF
clone_size: NA; d_call: TRBD1; v_call: TRBV7-2; j_call: TRBJ2-3; cdr3_nt: TGTGCCAGCAGCTCCTCAGGGGGGACAGGGTTCGTAGATACGCAGTATTTT; cdr3_aa: CASSSSGGTGFVDTQYF
clone_size: NA; d_call: TRBD1; v_call: TRBV5-1; j_call: TRBJ1-2; cdr3_nt: TGCGCCAGCAATGACAGGGGCGGATCTTATGGCTACACCTTC; cdr3_aa: CASNDRGGSYGYTF
clone_size: NA; d_call: NA; v_call: TRBV5-3; j_call: TRBJ1-1; cdr3_nt: TGTGCCAGAAGCTTGAGTGGCTTCGAGAACACTGAAGCTTTCTTT; cdr3_aa: CARSLSGFENTEAFF
clone_size: NA; d_call: NA; v_call: TRBV19; j_call: TRBJ1-4; cdr3_nt: TGTGCCAGTAGTACCCCGGTCGGGGCACTTAATGAAAAACTGTTTTTT; cdr3_aa: CASSTPVGALNEKLFF
clone_size: NA; d_call: NA; v_call: TRBV18; j_call: TRBJ1-1; cdr3_nt: TGTGTCAGCTCACCACCGGCCCGCATGGGGACTGAAGCTTTCTTT; cdr3_aa: CVSSPPARMGTEAFF
clone_size: NA; d_call: NA; v_call: TRBV13; j_call: TRBJ2-1; cdr3_nt: TGTGCCAGCAAAGCCCCACTGAACGATGAGCAGTTCTTC; cdr3_aa: CASKAPLNDEQFF
clone_size: NA; d_call: TRBD2; v_call: TRBV2; j_call: TRBJ2-3; cdr3_nt: TGTGCCAGCATCGGACTAGCATACGGCACAGATACGCAGTATTTT; cdr3_aa: CASIGLAYGTDTQYF
clone_size: NA; d_call: NA; v_call: TRBV7-2; j_call: TRBJ1-5; cdr3_nt: TGTGCCAGCAGCTTGTCGCAGTTAGGCTATCAGCCCCAGCATTTT; cdr3_aa: CASSLSQLGYQPQHF
clone_size: NA; d_call: TRBD2; v_call: TRBV27; j_call: TRBJ2-1; cdr3_nt: TGTGCCAGCAGTCCCGGACTAGCGGGGGCCAGAGATGAGCAGTTCTTC; cdr3_aa: CASSPGLAGARDEQFF
clone_size: once; d_call: NA; v_call: TRBV2; j_call: TRBJ1-1; cdr3_nt: TGTGCCACCACCTCAGGAAAAGCTTTCTTT; cdr3_aa: CATTSGKAFF
clone_size: NA; d_call: NA; v_call: TRBV20-1; j_call: TRBJ2-4; cdr3_nt: TGCAGTGCTGAGAAGAACATTCAGTACTTC; cdr3_aa: CSAEKNIQYF
clone_size: NA; d_call: NA; v_call: TRBV5-1; j_call: TRBJ1-2; cdr3_nt: TGCGCCAGCAGCTTGGAACCGGGGAGTGTAGCAAACTATGGCTACACCTTC; cdr3_aa: CASSLEPGSVANYGYTF
clone_size: NA; d_call: NA; v_call: TRBV5-5; j_call: TRBJ1-1; cdr3_nt: TGTGCCAGCAGCGGCGGGACCTTAGGGACTGAAGCTTTCTTT; cdr3_aa: CASSGGTLGTEAFF
clone_size: NA; d_call: TRBD1; v_call: TRBV13; j_call: TRBJ1-2; cdr3_nt: TGTGCCAGCAGCACCCGGACAGGGGGTAATAATGGCTACACCTTC; cdr3_aa: CASSTRTGGNNGYTF
clone_size: few; d_call: TRBD2; v_call: TRBV19; j_call: TRBJ2-4; cdr3_nt: TGTGCCAGTAGTAATCGCGGGGAGGGCATTCAGTACTTC; cdr3_aa: CASSNRGEGIQYF
clone_size: few; d_call: NA; v_call: TRBV10-3; j_call: TRBJ2-1; cdr3_nt: TGTGCCATCAGTGGGGGTAGGAGGGAGCAGTTCTTC; cdr3_aa: CAISGGRREQFF
clone_size: few; d_call: NA; v_call: TRBV11-2; j_call: TRBJ1-6; cdr3_nt: TGTGCCAGCAGCTCCCCCGGACGAAGCTCACCCCTCCACTTT; cdr3_aa: CASSSPGRSSPLHF
clone_size: NA; d_call: NA; v_call: TRBV10-3; j_call: TRBJ1-2; cdr3_nt: TGTGCCATCAGTGAGTCACGTGCAGGCTCGGACTATGGCTACACCTTC; cdr3_aa: CAISESRAGSDYGYTF
clone_size: NA; d_call: TRBD2; v_call: TRBV3-1/TRBV3-2; j_call: TRBJ2-1; cdr3_nt: TGTGCCAGCAGCCAGACCGGGACTAGCGGGGGAAATGAGCAGTTCTTC; cdr3_aa: CASSQTGTSGGNEQFF
clone_size: NA; d_call: NA; v_call: TRBV18; j_call: TRBJ1-1; cdr3_nt: TGTGCCAGCTCACCCAAGGGGACTGTTGAAGCTTTCTTT; cdr3_aa: CASSPKGTVEAFF
clone_size: NA; d_call: NA; v_call: TRBV5-1; j_call: TRBJ1-2; cdr3_nt: TGCGCCAGCTCAAGGGTTCAGGGTTTCGACTATGGCTACACCTTC; cdr3_aa: CASSRVQGFDYGYTF
clone_size: NA; d_call: NA; v_call: TRBV10-3; j_call: TRBJ2-6; cdr3_nt: TGTGCCATCAGTGAACCTGGGGCCAACGTCCTGACTTTC; cdr3_aa: CAISEPGANVLTF
clone_size: NA; d_call: TRBD1; v_call: TRBV5-1; j_call: TRBJ1-3; cdr3_nt: TGCGCCAGCAGCTCGAGGACAGGCTCTGGAAACACCATATATTTT; cdr3_aa: CASSSRTGSGNTIYF
clone_size: NA; d_call: NA; v_call: TRBV7-2; j_call: TRBJ1-5; cdr3_nt: TGTGCCAGCAGCTTAGATCAGCGACTCAATCAGCCCCAGCATTTT; cdr3_aa: CASSLDQRLNQPQHF
clone_size: NA; d_call: NA; v_call: TRBV5-1; j_call: TRBJ1-2; cdr3_nt: TGCGCCAGCAGTGAGGGTTATGGCTACACCTTC; cdr3_aa: CASSEGYGYTF
clone_size: NA; d_call: NA; v_call: TRBV19; j_call: TRBJ2-2; cdr3_nt: TGTGCCAGTACTTTCAGGGGATTTGGCGGGGAGCTGTTTTTT; cdr3_aa: CASTFRGFGGELFF
clone_size: NA; d_call: NA; v_call: TRBV9; j_call: TRBJ1-2; cdr3_nt: TGTGCCAGCAGCGGACCAGGGATTTACTATGGCTACACCTTC; cdr3_aa: CASSGPGIYYGYTF
clone_size: NA; d_call: NA; v_call: TRBV29-1; j_call: TRBJ2-5; cdr3_nt: TGCAGCGGAATTTCACAGTGGGGGGCCCAAGAGACCCAGTACTTC; cdr3_aa: CSGISQWGAQETQYF
clone_size: NA; d_call: NA; v_call: TRBV10-3; j_call: TRBJ2-5; cdr3_nt: TGTGCCATCAGAGCGGACAGACAAGAGACCCAGTACTTC; cdr3_aa: CAIRADRQETQYF
clone_size: once; d_call: NA; v_call: TRBV27; j_call: TRBJ2-2; cdr3_nt: TGTGCCAGCAGAACTAGCAACACCGGGGAGCTGTTTTTT; cdr3_aa: CASRTSNTGELFF
clone_size: NA; d_call: NA; v_call: TRBV5-8; j_call: TRBJ2-5; cdr3_nt: TGTGCCAGCAGCCCGAAACTAACTAGATACGGGACCCAGTACTTC; cdr3_aa: CASSPKLTRYGTQYF